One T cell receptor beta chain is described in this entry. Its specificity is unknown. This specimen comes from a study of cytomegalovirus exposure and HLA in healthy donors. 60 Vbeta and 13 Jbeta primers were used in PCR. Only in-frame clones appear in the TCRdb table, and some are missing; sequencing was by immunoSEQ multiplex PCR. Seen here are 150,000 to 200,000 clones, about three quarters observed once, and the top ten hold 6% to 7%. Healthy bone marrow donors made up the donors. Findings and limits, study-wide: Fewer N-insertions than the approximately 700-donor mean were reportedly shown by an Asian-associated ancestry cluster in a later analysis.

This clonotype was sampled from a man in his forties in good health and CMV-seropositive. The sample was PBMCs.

CDR3 region: CASSSQTSGTGNEQFF. In nucleotides, the CDR3 is TGTGCCAGCAGCTCCCAAACTAGCGGGACGGGTAATGAGCAGTTCTTC. The rearrangement joins TRBV11-3 to TRBJ2-1; 10 bases fit TRBD2. The CDR3 totals 16 residues. Germline CDR1 and CDR2: SGHNT and YENEEA. The V and J ends lost 4 bases and 7 bases, in that order; junction bases with no gene match: 10.